The text below deals with one T cell receptor (beta chain). The antigen remains undetermined. These data belong to a study of T cell responses to AZD1222 COVID-19 vaccine. Method: immunoSEQ multiplex PCR; TCRdb's copy keeps in-frame clones and lacks some. The sample consists of under 200,000 clones, roughly 90% of them appearing once. Study-wide results and limits: A mostly white British donor set with more females was recruited, and clonal diversity was possibly underestimated. Reportedly, nearly half the spike-specific TCRs target unmutated variant regions.

The clonotype originates from an adult who received the AZD1222 COVID-19 vaccine. The source material was peripheral blood, sampled 28 days after the second AZD1222 dose.

The CDR3 nucleotides are TGTGCCAGCAGTGACCTAGGACAGGACCACGAGCAGTACTTC. Translated, it gives CASSDLGQDHEQYF. The rearrangement joins TRBV6-2 or TRBV6-3 to TRBJ2-7, with 7 nucleotides matching TRBD1. The CDR3 covers 14 residues. V trimming: 5 bases; J trimming: 5 bases; junction bases outside the gene matches: 9. CDR1 is MNHEY, CDR2 SVGEGT, per germline.